This T cell receptor (beta chain) was observed in a study of T cells in Graves' hyperthyroidism and ophthalmopathy. Notes on the study in general: Progression to ophthalmopathy was predicted a median of 6.5 months early.

RNA transcripts served as the template for amplifying TCR beta CDR3 regions. With the HTBI primer set, the TCR CDR3 went through a first round of RT-PCR. TCRdb recomputed calls from the multiplex PCR reads with MiXCR, one row per CDR3 protein. The sample lists hundreds of thousands of distinct CDR3 sequences, 16% seen once, with 15% to 20% in the top ten. V was pared by 2 bases and J by 5 bases, with 21 bases between. Germline V gene sequence: CDR1 DFQATT, CDR2 SNEGSKA (reference sequence). This CDR3 is 16 amino acids long. This clonotype has only a few counts. Antigen specificity is unknown. Sequenced input: blood. The chain is built from TRBV20-1 and TRBJ1-1; D gene uncertain. The receptor's source is a woman aged 18 to 35 with Graves' hyperthyroidism. The CDR3 nucleotides are TGCAGTGCTAGACGGCCTTTTAGCCGGGCAGGAACTGAAGCTTTCTTT. Residues: CSARRPFSRAGTEAFF.